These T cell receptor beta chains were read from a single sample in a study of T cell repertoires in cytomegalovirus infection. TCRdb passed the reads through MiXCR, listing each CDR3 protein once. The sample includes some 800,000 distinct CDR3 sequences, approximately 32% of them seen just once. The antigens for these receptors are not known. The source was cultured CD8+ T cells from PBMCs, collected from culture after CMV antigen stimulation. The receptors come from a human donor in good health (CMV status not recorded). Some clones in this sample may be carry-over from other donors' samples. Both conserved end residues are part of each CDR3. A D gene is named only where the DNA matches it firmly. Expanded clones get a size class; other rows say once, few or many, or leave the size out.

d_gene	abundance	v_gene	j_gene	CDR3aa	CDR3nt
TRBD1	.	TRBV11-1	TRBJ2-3	CASRPDRGSTDTQYF	TGTGCCAGCAGACCCGACAGGGGTAGCACAGATACGCAGTATTTT
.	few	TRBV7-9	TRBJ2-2	CASSSGALGGQLTGELFF	TGTGCCAGCAGCTCCGGAGCTCTGGGGGGACAGCTCACCGGGGAGCTGTTTTTT
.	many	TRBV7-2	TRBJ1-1	CASSLGGSSTEAFF	TGTGCCAGCAGCTTAGGTGGGAGTAGCACTGAAGCTTTCTTT
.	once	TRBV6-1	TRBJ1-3	CASSEVVSSGNTIYF	TGTGCCAGCAGTGAAGTCGTTTCCTCTGGAAACACCATATATTTT
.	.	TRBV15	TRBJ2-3	CATSREGPDTQYF	TGTGCCACCAGCAGAGAGGGACCAGATACGCAGTATTTT
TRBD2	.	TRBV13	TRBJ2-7	CASSLDKGLAASYEQYF	TGTGCCAGCAGCTTAGATAAAGGGCTAGCGGCTTCCTACGAGCAGTACTTC
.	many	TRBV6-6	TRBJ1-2	CASSYGGSGGYTF	TGTGCCAGCAGTTACGGAGGGTCCGGGGGCTACACCTTC
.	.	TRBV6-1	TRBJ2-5	CASALGGPETQYF	TGTGCCTCCGCACTAGGCGGGCCAGAGACCCAGTACTTC
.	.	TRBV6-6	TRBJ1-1	CASSYSAGRPTEAFF	TGTGCCAGCAGTTACAGTGCCGGACGGCCCACTGAAGCTTTCTTT
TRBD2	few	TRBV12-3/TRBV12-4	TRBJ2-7	CASSSWEGTFEQYF	TGTGCCAGCAGCTCCTGGGAGGGGACGTTCGAGCAGTACTTC
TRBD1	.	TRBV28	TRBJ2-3	CASSYRGREDTQYF	TGTGCCAGCAGTTACAGGGGGCGGGAAGATACGCAGTATTTT
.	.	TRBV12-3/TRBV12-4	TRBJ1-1	CASMVWQGNTEAFF	TGTGCCAGCATGGTTTGGCAGGGGAATACTGAAGCTTTCTTT
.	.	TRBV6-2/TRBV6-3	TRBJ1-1	CASSFSGAGTEAFF	TGTGCCAGCAGTTTTTCCGGGGCCGGCACTGAAGCTTTCTTT
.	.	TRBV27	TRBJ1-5	CASMRAGVDQPQHF	TGTGCCAGCATGAGGGCAGGGGTGGATCAGCCCCAGCATTTT
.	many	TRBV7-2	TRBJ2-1	CASSPREFYNEQFF	TGTGCCAGCAGCCCAAGGGAATTCTACAATGAGCAGTTCTTC
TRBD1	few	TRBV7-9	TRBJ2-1	CASSPSGDRVNEQFF	TGTGCCAGCAGCCCCTCTGGGGACAGAGTGAATGAGCAGTTCTTC
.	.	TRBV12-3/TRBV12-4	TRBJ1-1	CASTLSWEGFYTEAFF	TGTGCCAGCACCCTCTCATGGGAGGGTTTTTACACTGAAGCTTTCTTT
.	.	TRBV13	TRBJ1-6	CASSLGLGYNSPLHF	TGTGCCAGCAGCTTAGGGTTGGGGTATAATTCACCCCTCCACTTT
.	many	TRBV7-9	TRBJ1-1	CASSLDTTYTEAFF	TGTGCCAGCAGCTTAGACACGACCTACACTGAAGCTTTCTTT
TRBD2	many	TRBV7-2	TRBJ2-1	CASSLSGRGGKNEQFF	TGTGCCAGCAGCTTGAGCGGGCGGGGGGGCAAAAATGAGCAGTTCTTC
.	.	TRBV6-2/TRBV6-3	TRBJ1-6	CASSYSISPLHF	TGTGCCAGCAGTTACTCGATTTCACCCCTCCACTTT
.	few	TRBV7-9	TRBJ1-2	CASNPTRGTHYGYTF	TGTGCCAGCAACCCAACCCGGGGGACCCACTATGGCTACACCTTC
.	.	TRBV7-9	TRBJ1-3	CASSGHGRNRDKRQSAGNTIYF	TGTGCCAGCAGCGGCCATGGAAGGAACCGGGACAAAAGACAATCGGCTGGAAACACCATATATTTT
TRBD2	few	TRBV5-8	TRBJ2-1	CASSLTSGGPEEQFF	TGTGCCAGCAGCTTGACCAGCGGGGGGCCGGAGGAGCAGTTCTTC
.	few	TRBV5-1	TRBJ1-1	CASSLYRAPRTEAFF	TGCGCCAGCAGCTTGTACAGGGCGCCGAGAACTGAAGCTTTCTTT
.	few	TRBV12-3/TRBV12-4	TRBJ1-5	CASSFGPGWVIGNQPQHF	TGTGCCAGCAGTTTTGGTCCCGGGTGGGTGATTGGCAATCAGCCCCAGCATTTT